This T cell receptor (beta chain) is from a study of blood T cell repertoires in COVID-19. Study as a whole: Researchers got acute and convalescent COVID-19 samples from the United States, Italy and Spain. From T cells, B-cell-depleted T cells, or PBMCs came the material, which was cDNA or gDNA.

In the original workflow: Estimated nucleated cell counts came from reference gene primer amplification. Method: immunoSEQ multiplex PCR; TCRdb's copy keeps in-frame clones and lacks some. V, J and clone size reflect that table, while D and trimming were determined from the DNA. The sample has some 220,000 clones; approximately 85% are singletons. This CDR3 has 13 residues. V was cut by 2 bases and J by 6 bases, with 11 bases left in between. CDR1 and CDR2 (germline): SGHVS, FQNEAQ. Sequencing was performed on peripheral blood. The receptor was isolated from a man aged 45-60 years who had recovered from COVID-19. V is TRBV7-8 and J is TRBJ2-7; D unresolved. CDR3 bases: TGTGCCAGCAGCTTAAAGATGACGGGCGAGCAGTACTTC. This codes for CASSLKMTGEQYF.